The clone carrying this T cell receptor beta chain turned up a few times. The PCR ran on 60 Vbeta and 13 Jbeta primers. The method was immunoSEQ multiplex PCR; TCRdb's version includes in-frame clones alone and lacks a portion of them. The table includes roughly 130,000 clones, around 8.5% detected once. The data are from a study of cytomegalovirus exposure and HLA in healthy donors. Per the germline V gene, CDR1 is SGHNT and CDR2 is YYREEE (reference sequence). The trim removed 4 bases at V and 4 bases at J, leaving 11 bases unmatched. The CDR3 totals 16 residues. The chain employs TRBV5-4 and TRBJ1-1, with 9 bases matching TRBD1. This receptor was identified in a man in his forties or fifties in good health and CMV-seronegative. Specimen: PBMCs. CDR3 in amino acids: CASSPNIETGGTEAFF. CDR3 coding DNA: TGTGCCAGCAGCCCAAACATAGAGACAGGGGGCACTGAAGCTTTCTTT.